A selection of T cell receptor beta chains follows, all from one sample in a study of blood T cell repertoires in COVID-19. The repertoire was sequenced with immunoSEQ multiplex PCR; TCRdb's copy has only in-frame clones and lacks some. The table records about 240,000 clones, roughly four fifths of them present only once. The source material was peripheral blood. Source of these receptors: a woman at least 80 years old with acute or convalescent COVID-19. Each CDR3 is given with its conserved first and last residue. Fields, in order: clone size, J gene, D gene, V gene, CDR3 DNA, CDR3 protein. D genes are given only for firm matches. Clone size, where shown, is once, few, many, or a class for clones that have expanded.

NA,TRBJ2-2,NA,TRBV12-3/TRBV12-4,TGTTACTCAGGGAATTCAAACACCGGGGAGCTGTTTTTT,CYSGNSNTGELFF
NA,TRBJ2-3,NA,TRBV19,TGTGCCAGTAAAGAGCGGGGCACAGATACGCAGTATTTT,CASKERGTDTQYF
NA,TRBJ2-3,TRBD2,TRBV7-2,TGTGCCAGCAGCTCCGGGACTAGGGGCGCAGATACGCAGTATTTT,CASSSGTRGADTQYF
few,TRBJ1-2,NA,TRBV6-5,TGTGCCAGCAGCCCAATGGGTCAGGACTATGGCTACACCTTC,CASSPMGQDYGYTF
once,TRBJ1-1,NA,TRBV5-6,TGTGCCAGCAGCCCATCAGCCGGGTACGGTAACACTGAAGCTTTCTTT,CASSPSAGYGNTEAFF
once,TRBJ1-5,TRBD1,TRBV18,TGTGCCAGCTCACCACTCAGGTCCACCGGGACAGTAGACAATCAGCCCCAGCATTTT,CASSPLRSTGTVDNQPQHF
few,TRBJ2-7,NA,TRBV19,TGTGCCAGTAGTATAGGACATAACTCCTACGAGCAGTACTTC,CASSIGHNSYEQYF
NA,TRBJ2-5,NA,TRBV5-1,TGCGCCAGCAGCTGGCGGACAGAACAAGAGACCCAGTACTTC,CASSWRTEQETQYF
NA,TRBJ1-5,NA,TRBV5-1,TGCGCCAGCAGCCCGGGGGGGGCTCGAAATCAGCCCCAGCATTTT,CASSPGGARNQPQHF
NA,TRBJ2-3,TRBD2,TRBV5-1,TGCGCCAGCAGTTGGGGGGGTACAGATACGCAGTATTTT,CASSWGGTDTQYF
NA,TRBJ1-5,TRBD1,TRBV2,TGTGCCAGCCTCGGACAGGGAGGCAATCAGCCCCAGCATTTT,CASLGQGGNQPQHF
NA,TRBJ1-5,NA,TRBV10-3,TGTGCCATCAGTGAGTCGACGGGGGGGACGGTAGGCAATCAGCCCCAGCATTTT,CAISESTGGTVGNQPQHF
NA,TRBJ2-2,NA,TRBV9,TGTGCCAGCAGCGTAGTCGCGGGGACCGCTACCGGGGAGCTGTTTTTT,CASSVVAGTATGELFF
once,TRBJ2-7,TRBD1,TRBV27,TGTGCCATTGCTCCGGGACAGACCTACGAGCAGTACTTC,CAIAPGQTYEQYF
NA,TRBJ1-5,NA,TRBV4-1,TGCGCCAGCAGCCCCGAGATTATAGGCAATCAGCCCCAGCATTTT,CASSPEIIGNQPQHF
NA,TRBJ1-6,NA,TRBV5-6,TGTGCCAGCAGCTTGACGGTGGAGGTGGGGTTGCTATATAATTCACCCCTCCACTTT,CASSLTVEVGLLYNSPLHF
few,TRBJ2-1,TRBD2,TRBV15,TGTGCCACCAGCAGGGGAATCGGGACTAGCGGGGCCTACAATGAGCAGTTCTTC,CATSRGIGTSGAYNEQFF
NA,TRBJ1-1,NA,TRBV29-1,TGCAGCGTTGAAGAATGGTCAGAGAACACTGAAGCTTTCTTT,CSVEEWSENTEAFF
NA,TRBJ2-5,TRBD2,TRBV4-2,TGTGCCAGCAGCCGCTCAGTTAGCGGGGGCGGGGAGACCCAGTACTTC,CASSRSVSGGGETQYF
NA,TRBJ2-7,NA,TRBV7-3,TGTGCCAGCAGCTTTAGTCAGGACACCTCAAAGTACTTC,CASSFSQDTSKYF
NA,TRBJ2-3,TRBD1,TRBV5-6,TGTGCCAGCAGCTTGGGACAGGGTTACACAGATACGCAGTATTTT,CASSLGQGYTDTQYF
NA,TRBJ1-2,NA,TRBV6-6,TGTGCCAGCAGTCCACAGGGCGATGGCTACACCTTC,CASSPQGDGYTF
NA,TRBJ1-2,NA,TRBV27,TGTGCCAGCAGACCGCCTGGCAGGGGCTCTAACTATGGCTACACCTTC,CASRPPGRGSNYGYTF
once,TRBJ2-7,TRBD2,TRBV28,TGTGCCAGCAGCTCAGGGACTAGCGGGGGATACTTC,CASSSGTSGGYF
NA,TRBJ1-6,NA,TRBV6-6,TGTGCCAGCAGTTACTCGAACAGTAATTCACCCCTCCACTTT,CASSYSNSNSPLHF
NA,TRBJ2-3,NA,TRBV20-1,TGCAGTGCTAGTTTCCGGAGTGCAGATACGCAGTATTTT,CSASFRSADTQYF
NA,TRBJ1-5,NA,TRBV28,TGTGCCAGCAGTTTGGCTGGTCAGCCCCAGCATTTT,CASSLAGQPQHF
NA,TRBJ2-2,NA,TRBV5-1,TGCGCCAGCAGCTTGGAAGGGGCCGGGGAGCTGTTTTTT,CASSLEGAGELFF
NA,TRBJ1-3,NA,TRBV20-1,TGCAGTGCTAGGCGAGGAAACACCATATATTTT,CSARRGNTIYF
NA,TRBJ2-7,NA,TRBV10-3,TGTGCCATCAGTGAGGTAAGGGGTTTCGTTCCGGACGAGCAGTACTTC,CAISEVRGFVPDEQYF
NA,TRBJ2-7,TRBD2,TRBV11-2,TGTGCCAGCAGCTTAGCCCCTAGCGGGGGGGCGGCGTCCTACGAGCAGTACTTC,CASSLAPSGGAASYEQYF
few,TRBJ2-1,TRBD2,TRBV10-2,TGCGCCAGCAGTACTACTAGCGGTTCGTACAATGAGCAGTTCTTC,CASSTTSGSYNEQFF
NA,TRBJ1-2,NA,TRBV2,TGTGCCAGCAGTGAACGGGTATTGTATGGCTACACCTTC,CASSERVLYGYTF
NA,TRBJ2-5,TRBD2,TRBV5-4,TGTGCCAGCAGCTTGGATTTATCGGGGAGGGGAGAGACCCAGTACTTC,CASSLDLSGRGETQYF
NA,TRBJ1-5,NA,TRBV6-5,TGTGCCAGCAGAGGGAGGGGAGAAAGTCAGCCCCAGCATTTT,CASRGRGESQPQHF
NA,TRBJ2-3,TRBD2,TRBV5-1,TGCGCCAGCTTCCTAGAGCCAGCGGGGGGTGAAGATACGCAGTATTTT,CASFLEPAGGEDTQYF
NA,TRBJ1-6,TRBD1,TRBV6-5,TGTGCCAGCAGTACCGGGACAGGGGAAAATTCACCCCTCCACTTT,CASSTGTGENSPLHF
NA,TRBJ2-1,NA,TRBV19,TGTGCCAGTAGTTTGACAGCGATCGGGTTGAATGAGCAGTTCTTC,CASSLTAIGLNEQFF
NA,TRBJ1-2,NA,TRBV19,TGTGCCAGTAGTACCACAGCCACTTCAAACTATGGCTACACCTTC,CASSTTATSNYGYTF
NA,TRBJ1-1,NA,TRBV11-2,TGTGCCAGCAGGCCATCCCCGGGGAACACTGAAGCTTTCTTT,CASRPSPGNTEAFF
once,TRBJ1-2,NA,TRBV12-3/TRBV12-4,TGTGCCAGCAGCCAGGGCGGTGGCTACACCTTC,CASSQGGGYTF
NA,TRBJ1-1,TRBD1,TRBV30,TGTGCCTGGAAGGGGGACAGGGAGGGTACTGAAGCTTTCTTT,CAWKGDREGTEAFF
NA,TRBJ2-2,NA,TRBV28,TGTGCCAGCAGTTTAGGCAACCCCGGGGAGCTGTTTTTT,CASSLGNPGELFF
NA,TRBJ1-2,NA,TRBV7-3,TGTGCCAGCAGCTCCAGGGGTTGGAACTATGGCTACACCTTC,CASSSRGWNYGYTF
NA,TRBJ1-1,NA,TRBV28,TGTGCTAGCTATTCCGGCAGGTTCTCCACTGAAGCTTTCTTT,CASYSGRFSTEAFF
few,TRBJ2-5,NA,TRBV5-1,TGCGCCAGCAGCTTGGGGGGCATGGGCCAAGAGACCCAGTACTTC,CASSLGGMGQETQYF
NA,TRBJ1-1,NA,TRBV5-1,TGCGCCAGCAGCTTGGCGAGTCATTCCACTGAAGCTTTCTTT,CASSLASHSTEAFF
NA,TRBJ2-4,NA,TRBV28,TGTGCCAGCAGCGTCCCAGGGGAATTGAAAAACATTCAGTACTTC,CASSVPGELKNIQYF
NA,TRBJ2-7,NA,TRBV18,TGTGCCAGCTCACCGAACACCTACGAGCAGTACTTC,CASSPNTYEQYF
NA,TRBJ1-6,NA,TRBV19,TGTGCCAGTACCTCGACAGGATCGGGTTCACCCCTCCACTTT,CASTSTGSGSPLHF
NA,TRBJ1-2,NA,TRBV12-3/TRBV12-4,TGTGCCAGCAGTCCGGACAGCTATGGCTACACCTTC,CASSPDSYGYTF
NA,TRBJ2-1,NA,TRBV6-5,TGTGCCAGCAGTTACACAGACTACAATGAGCAGTTCTTC,CASSYTDYNEQFF